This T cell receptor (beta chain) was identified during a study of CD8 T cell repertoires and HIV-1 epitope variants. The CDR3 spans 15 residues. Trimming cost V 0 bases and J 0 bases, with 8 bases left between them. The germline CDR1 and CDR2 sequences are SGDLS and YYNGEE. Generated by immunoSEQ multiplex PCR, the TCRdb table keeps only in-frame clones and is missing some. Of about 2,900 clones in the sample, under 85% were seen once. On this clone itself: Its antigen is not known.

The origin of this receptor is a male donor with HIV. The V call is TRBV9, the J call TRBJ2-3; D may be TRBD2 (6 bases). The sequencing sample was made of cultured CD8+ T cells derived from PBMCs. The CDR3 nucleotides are TGTGCCAGCAGCGTAGGACTAGGGAGCACAGATACGCAGTATTTT. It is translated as CASSVGLGSTDTQYF.